This TCR beta chain was identified in a study of T cells in Graves' hyperthyroidism and ophthalmopathy. TCR beta CDR3 region amplification was performed from RNA transcripts. A first-round RT-PCR of the TCR CDR3 used the HTBI primer set. MiXCR, run by TCRdb on the multiplex PCR reads, gives a single entry per CDR3 protein. The data contain hundreds of thousands of distinct CDR3 sequences, 12% to 15% of them singletons. The germline gives CDR1 LGHNA, CDR2 YSLEER. Trimming removed 3 bases at V and 8 bases at J, with 19 bases between. This CDR3 comprises 15 residues. This receptor was identified in a woman between 18 and 29 years old with Graves' hyperthyroidism. Source material: blood. The J gene is TRBJ1-2, the V gene TRBV4-3; unclear D gene. In DNA, the CDR3 is TGCGCCAGCAGCCACCACCCGTCCTACAAGGAAGGCTACACCTTC. Translating gives CASSHHPSYKEGYTF.